This TCR beta chain was captured by sequencing in a study of cytomegalovirus exposure and HLA in healthy donors. Overall study results and limits: DRB1 showed the most TCR associations and HLA-C the fewest in a later analysis, as rates varied by HLA locus. Roughly uniform sequencing depth across donors was assumed, possibly incorrectly. Trimming of TCR beta V- and J-genes showed a link, identified in a later analysis, to a missense DCLRE1C variant.

With regard to this clone: Its antigen is unknown.

V was pared by 5 bases and J by 1 base, with 15 bases between. The germline gives CDR1 SGHTA, CDR2 FQGTGA. This CDR3 comprises 16 residues. Researchers ran the PCR with 60 Vbeta and 13 Jbeta primers. Original processing notes: A later analysis tallied about 80 million unique TCR beta chains, 8.5 million to 11 million of them shared. Here immunoSEQ multiplex PCR was the method, and the copy in TCRdb shows in-frame clones only, minus some. V and J calls and clone size are as listed in that table; D and trimming were resolved from the DNA. The sample includes fewer than 200,000 clones, under 85% of them seen just once.

Input material: PBMCs. The chain combines TRBV7-3 with TRBJ2-1, with D maybe TRBD2 (7 bases). This sequence was found in a human donor in good health. This CDR3 is CASSALGGASYNEQFF. The CDR3 DNA reads TGTGCCAGCAGCGCTTTAGGGGGGGCGTCCTACAATGAGCAGTTCTTC.